One and the same sample provided the 15 T cell receptor beta chains below, sequenced in a study of T cell responses to AZD1222 COVID-19 vaccine. Assay used: immunoSEQ multiplex PCR; TCRdb lists only in-frame clones, some missing. The sample contains around 190,000 clones, 70% to 90% of which appear only once. The sample consisted of peripheral blood, taken on day 0 of AZD1222 vaccination. The receptors come from an adult in good health.

The genes are TRBV5-6 and TRBJ1-1; D may be TRBD1 (5 bases). V was pared by 4 bases and J by 4 bases, with 11 bases between. Germline V lookup: CDR1 SGHDT, CDR2 YYEEEE. The CDR3 runs to 13 residues. The CDR3 is CASSRARGTEAFF. CDR3 nucleotide sequence: TGTGCCAGCAGCCGCGCGAGGGGCACTGAAGCTTTCTTT.

The rearrangement joins TRBV6-1 to TRBJ1-5; D perhaps matches TRBD1 (5 bases). Trimming stripped 3 bases from V and 4 bases from J, with 13 bases between. This CDR3 region has 15 residues. The germline V gene encodes CDR1 MNHNS and CDR2 SASEGT. The CDR3 reads CASSDVRVTNQPQHF. The CDR3 coding sequence is TGTGCCAGCAGTGATGTCAGGGTAACGAATCAGCCCCAGCATTTT.

The chain recombines TRBV27 with TRBJ1-1; D call uncertain. Germline assignment: CDR1 MNHEY and CDR2 SMNVEV (reference sequence). Trimming shortened V by 3 bases and J by 2 bases, and 13 bases separated the two germline ends. This CDR3 has 15 amino acids. CDR3 residues: CASSLLTPTNTEAFF. The CDR3 DNA reads as TGTGCCAGCAGTTTGCTGACACCTACTAACACTGAAGCTTTCTTT.

The chain has TRBV5-5 and TRBJ1-4; TRBD1 agrees at 9 bases. J gave up 8 bases and V 4 bases, and 15 bases lay outside the gene matches. The CDR3 totals 17 residues. The germline gives CDR1 SGHKS, CDR2 YYEKEE (reference sequence). The CDR3 DNA sequence: TGTGCCAGCAGCCCCACACCCTTGGACAGGGGCACGGAAAAACTGTTTTTT. Translated, it gives CASSPTPLDRGTEKLFF.

The chain links TRBV15 to TRBJ2-7; D call uncertain. The CDR3 has 12 residues. Trimming left V 0 bases short and J 4 bases short, with 4 bases between. Germline V gives CDR1 LNHNV, CDR2 YYDKDF (reference sequence). The CDR3 DNA reads as TGTGCCACCAGCAGAGATCTGTACGAGCAGTACTTC. Protein sequence: CATSRDLYEQYF.

CDR3 in amino acids: CASSPLAGGNTGELFF. CDR3 nucleotide sequence: TGTGCCAGCTCGCCTCTGGCGGGAGGTAACACCGGGGAGCTGTTTTTT. This sequence joins TRBV18 and TRBJ2-2; TRBD2 matches 8 bases. The V segment lost 6 bases and the J segment 2 bases; nucleotides outside the gene matches: 8. The germline V gene has CDR1 KGHSH and CDR2 LQKENI. The CDR3 sequence is 16 residues long.

The J gene is TRBJ2-7, the V gene TRBV10-3; TRBD1 is a possible D gene (6 bases). V gave up 3 bases and J gave up 4 bases, with 13 bases separating them. The germline gives CDR1 ENHRY, CDR2 SYGVKD. This CDR3 comprises 14 residues. CDR3 DNA sequence: TGTGCCATCAGTGATGGCCGTACAGGGTACGAGCAGTACTTC. Translating gives CAISDGRTGYEQYF.

The count of this clone is one. The chain has TRBV7-8 and TRBJ2-2, with D possibly being TRBD1 or TRBD2 (5 bases each). Per germline, CDR1 SGHVS and CDR2 FQNEAQ. V gave up 3 bases and J gave up 0 bases, with 11 bases separating them. The CDR3 totals 16 residues. The CDR3 nucleotides read TGTGCCAGCAGCTTGACCGGGACCGCGAACACCGGGGAGCTGTTTTTT. Its protein is CASSLTGTANTGELFF.

The rearrangement joins TRBV27 to TRBJ2-3; perhaps D is TRBD1 or TRBD2 (6 bases each). The V end was cut by 9 bases, the J end by 0 bases, with 16 bases between. The CDR3 has 15 residues. Germline V gene lookup returns CDR1 MNHEY and CDR2 SMNVEV (reference sequence). CDR3 sequence (DNA): TGTGCCAGTAGGGGGGAAACCTACAGCACAGATACGCAGTATTTT. Amino acids: CASRGETYSTDTQYF.

This rearrangement joins TRBV28 to TRBJ1-2; unclear D gene. The V gene lost 4 bases and the J gene lost 1 base, with 16 bases spanning the gap. Germline CDR1 and CDR2: MDHEN and SYDVKM. The CDR3 totals 16 residues. CDR3 protein: CASSSWESSLNYGYTF. The CDR3 DNA reads as TGTGCCAGCAGTTCCTGGGAGAGTTCCCTTAACTATGGCTACACCTTC.

This clone was seen only a few times. This chain joins TRBV2 and TRBJ1-5; D gene uncertain. Germline V lookup: CDR1 SNHLY, CDR2 FYNNEI. The CDR3 covers 14 residues. V lost 6 bases and J 4 bases, leaving 13 bases between the germline ends. The CDR3 here is CASRVPLANQPQHF. Written as DNA, the CDR3 is TGTGCCAGCAGGGTACCGTTAGCGAATCAGCCCCAGCATTTT.

In its sample, this clone was seen a few times. Here the CDR3 DNA reads TGTGCCAGCAGCTTTGACAACTCCTACGAGCAGTACTTC. The encoded protein is CASSFDNSYEQYF. The chain couples TRBV7-2 to TRBJ2-7; D is undetermined. V gave up 3 bases and J gave up 0 bases, with 6 bases separating them. Looked up from germline, CDR1 is SGHTA and CDR2 is FQGNSA. The CDR3 runs to 13 residues.

This clone is a singleton in its sample. V gene TRBV19 combines with J gene TRBJ2-7; weak D call: TRBD2 (5 bases). CDR1 LNHDA and CDR2 SQIVND come from the germline V gene (reference sequence). Trimming shortened V by 5 bases and J by 4 bases, and 18 bases separated the two germline ends. The CDR3 is made up of 15 amino acids. CDR3 in DNA: TGTGCCAGTAGTCGAGCGGCAGGTAGTATGTACGAGCAGTACTTC. It specifies CASSRAAGSMYEQYF.

The chain combines TRBV4-2 with TRBJ1-2; 11 bases match TRBD1. The germline V gene has CDR1 LGHNA and CDR2 YNFKEQ. The CDR3 extends over 16 amino acids. The J segment lost 4 bases and the V segment lost 2 bases, leaving 6 bases of the junction unmatched. CDR3 protein: CASSQQTGTGGYGYTF. Written as DNA, the CDR3 is TGTGCCAGCAGCCAACAAACCGGGACAGGGGGCTATGGCTACACCTTC.

The rearrangement joins TRBV6-4 to TRBJ2-7; D not resolved. Trimming left V 0 bases short and J 0 bases short, with 15 bases between. The CDR3 extends over 17 amino acids. Germline lookup yields CDR1 MRHNA and CDR2 SNTAGT. CDR3 bases: TGTGCCAGCAGTGACTCGAGAAGGACCGGGCACTCCTACGAGCAGTACTTC. Translated: CASSDSRRTGHSYEQYF.